The entry below gives a single T cell receptor (beta chain) sequence along with its context. The germline gives CDR1 SGHKS, CDR2 YYEKEE (reference sequence). V lost 4 bases, J lost 0 bases, and 14 bases lay in between. The CDR3 consists of 16 residues. This specimen comes from a study of cytotoxic CD8 clonotypes in ibrutinib-treated CLL. Clones were read by immunoSEQ multiplex PCR, and TCRdb kept only the in-frame ones, dropping some. The data show 7,000 or so clones, approximately 77% seen once. V gene TRBV5-5 combines with J gene TRBJ1-3; no definite D call. This sample comprised PBMCs, obtained before ibrutinib treatment. This clonotype originated in a human donor with chronic lymphocytic leukemia. CDR3 residues: CASSLYGSNSGNTIYF. As DNA, the CDR3 is TGTGCCAGCAGCCTGTACGGCAGTAACTCTGGAAACACCATATATTTT.